Listed here are 12 T cell receptor beta chains from one sample, sequenced in a study of blood T cell repertoires in COVID-19. Using immunoSEQ multiplex PCR, the repertoire was profiled, and TCRdb retains in-frame clones only, with some absent. The table records 190,000 or so clones, about 83% of them present only once. The material sequenced was PBMCs or T cells enriched from blood (not recorded which). The origin of the receptors is a woman under 40 who had recovered from COVID-19.

This rearrangement joins TRBV28 to TRBJ2-7, with TRBD2 matching 12 bases. Germline V CDR1 and CDR2: MDHEN, SYDVKM. The V and J ends lost 4 bases and 3 bases, in that order; junction bases with no gene match: 7. The CDR3 has 16 amino acids. CDR3 sequence reads: CASSSPLTSGSYEQYF. CDR3 nucleotides: TGTGCCAGCAGTTCTCCATTGACTAGCGGGAGCTACGAGCAGTACTTC.

V and J are TRBV28 and TRBJ2-7; 8 positions agree with TRBD2. In germline, CDR1 is MDHEN, CDR2 SYDVKM. The V and J ends lost 5 bases and 3 bases, in that order; junction bases with no gene match: 12. The CDR3 contains 16 residues. CDR3 region: CASSNIAGPSGYEQYF. CDR3 nucleotides: TGTGCCAGCAGTAACATAGCGGGGCCTAGCGGCTACGAGCAGTACTTC.

The V and J genes are TRBV20-1 and TRBJ2-1; D gene uncertain. Trimming cost V 2 bases and J 7 bases, with 6 bases left between them. Germline V gene lookup returns CDR1 DFQATT and CDR2 SNEGSKA (reference sequence). This CDR3 has 11 residues. DNA of the CDR3: TGCAGTGCTAGACTACCGAATGAGCAGTTCTTC. Translated: CSARLPNEQFF.

This clone was counted once. The chain recombines TRBV27 with TRBJ2-1, with D perhaps TRBD1 (5 bases). CDR3 size: 18 residues. The germline V and J ends were trimmed by 2 bases and 4 bases, with 21 bases remaining between them. Per germline, CDR1 MNHEY and CDR2 SMNVEV (reference sequence). CDR3 loop: CASSLKGQGNSRYNEQFF. The CDR3 DNA is TGTGCCAGCAGTTTAAAGGGCCAGGGTAACAGTCGATACAATGAGCAGTTCTTC.

In its sample, this clone was seen a few times. CDR3 region: CASSLGASGISTDTQYF. The CDR3 DNA sequence: TGTGCCAGCAGCTTAGGCGCTAGCGGGATTAGCACAGATACGCAGTATTTT. The rearrangement uses TRBV7-9 and TRBJ2-3, with 9 bases fitting TRBD2. Germline assignment: CDR1 SEHNR and CDR2 FQNEAQ (reference sequence). V shed 1 base and J 0 bases; nucleotides not matched to a gene: 5. This CDR3 has 17 residues.

This chain uses TRBV18 with TRBJ2-3; D perhaps matches TRBD2 (6 bases). V was pared by 3 bases and J by 4 bases, with 14 bases between. Germline lookup yields CDR1 KGHSH and CDR2 LQKENI. This CDR3 has 15 residues. CDR3 in DNA: TGTGCCAGCTCACCGGCGGGACCGGTCCCAGATACGCAGTATTTT. This codes for CASSPAGPVPDTQYF.

The table lists this clone with a few counts. CDR3 region: CASSESGQGAYEQYF. Here the CDR3 DNA reads TGTGCCAGCAGTGAATCGGGACAGGGGGCCTACGAGCAGTACTTC. The chain combines TRBV6-1 with TRBJ2-7, with 11 bases identical to TRBD1. This CDR3 spans 15 amino acids. Germline trimming cut 2 bases from V and 2 bases from J; bases unmatched to any gene: 2. The V gene's germline CDR1 is MNHNS and CDR2 SASEGT.

The chain's CDR3 is CASGLGDRGHEQFF. Here the CDR3 DNA reads TGTGCTAGTGGTTTGGGGGACAGGGGACATGAGCAGTTCTTC. The J gene is TRBJ2-1, the V gene TRBV12-5; 10 nucleotides agree with TRBD1. The CDR3 covers 14 residues. Germline V gene lookup returns CDR1 LGHNT and CDR2 FRNRAP. V was pared by 1 base and J by 8 bases, with 2 bases of the junction left unmatched.

The V call is TRBV6-5, the J call TRBJ1-5; TRBD1 matches 7 bases. This CDR3 spans 15 amino acids. The germline CDR1 and CDR2 sequences are MNHEY and SVGAGI. Trimming removed 6 bases from V and 2 bases from J; junction bases left unmatched: 7. CDR3 residues: CASSQTGTGNQPQHF. The CDR3 coding sequence is TGTGCCAGCAGCCAGACCGGGACAGGCAATCAGCCCCAGCATTTT.

V gene TRBV27 combines with J gene TRBJ2-5; TRBD2 matches at 13 bases. Looked up from germline, CDR1 is MNHEY and CDR2 is SMNVEV (reference sequence). The trim removed 5 bases at V and 0 bases at J, leaving 12 bases unmatched. The CDR3 sequence is 19 residues long. The CDR3 reads CASSLQGLAGAGYQETQYF. Written as DNA, the CDR3 is TGTGCCAGCAGTCTACAAGGACTAGCGGGAGCGGGTTACCAAGAGACCCAGTACTTC.

The chain carries TRBV18 and TRBJ2-7; the match to TRBD1 covers 7 bases. Germline CDR1 KGHSH, CDR2 LQKENI. The ends lost 4 bases at V and 3 bases at J; junction bases unmatched: 9. This CDR3 has 15 amino acids. CDR3 in amino acids: CASSLDRAEYYEQYF. The CDR3 DNA reads TGTGCCAGCTCACTCGACAGGGCCGAATACTACGAGCAGTACTTC.

The chain uses TRBV6-5 and TRBJ1-1, with a weak D call TRBD1 (6 bases). CDR1 is MNHEY and CDR2 is SVGAGI in the germline V gene. The CDR3 consists of 15 residues. V lost 0 bases, J lost 1 base, and 9 bases lay in between. In DNA form, the CDR3 reads TGTGCCAGCAGTTACTCCGGACAGACGAACACTGAAGCTTTCTTT. The encoded protein is CASSYSGQTNTEAFF.